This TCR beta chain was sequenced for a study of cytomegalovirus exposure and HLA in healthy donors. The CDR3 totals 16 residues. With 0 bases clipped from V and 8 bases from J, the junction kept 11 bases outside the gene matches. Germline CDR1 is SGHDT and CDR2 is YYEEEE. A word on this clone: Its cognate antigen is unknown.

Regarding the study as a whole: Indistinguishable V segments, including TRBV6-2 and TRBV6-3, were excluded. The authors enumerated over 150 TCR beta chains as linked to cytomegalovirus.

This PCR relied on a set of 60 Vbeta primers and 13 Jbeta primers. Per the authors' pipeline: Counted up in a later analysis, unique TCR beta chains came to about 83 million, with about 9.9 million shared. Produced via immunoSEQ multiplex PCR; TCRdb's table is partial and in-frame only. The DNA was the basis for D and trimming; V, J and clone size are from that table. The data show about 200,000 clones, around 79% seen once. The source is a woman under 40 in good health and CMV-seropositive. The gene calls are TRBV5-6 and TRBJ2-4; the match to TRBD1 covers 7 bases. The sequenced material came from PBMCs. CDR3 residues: CASSLGQGPFKDIQYF. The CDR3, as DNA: TGTGCCAGCAGCTTGGGACAGGGACCCTTCAAGGACATTCAGTACTTC.